Presented here are 3 T cell receptor beta chains from one specimen sequenced in a study of T-cell reconstitution after alpha-beta-depleted transplantation in children. Unique molecular identifiers were incorporated during preparation of the TCRbeta library. TCRdb used MiXCR to reprocess the PCR reads, holding one entry per CDR3 protein. The repertoire holds 170,000 or so distinct CDR3 sequences, roughly 6.8% seen once, with 3% in the top ten. This specimen consisted of PBMCs from the stem cell graft donor, obtained from the stem cell graft. These receptors were collected from a human donor who donated a stem cell graft to a child with Wiskott-Aldrich syndrome.

This clonotype was recorded many times. The V and J genes are TRBV29-1 and TRBJ1-1, with a tentative D call TRBD1 (5 bases). Looked up from germline, CDR1 is SQVTM and CDR2 is ANQGSEA. V gave up 6 bases and J gave up 4 bases, with 12 bases separating them. This CDR3 is built from 12 residues. The CDR3 bases are TGCAGCGTCTCGAGGGGAGGCACTGAAGCTTTCTTT. Amino acid sequence: CSVSRGGTEAFF.

There are many counts of this clonotype. The rearrangement joins TRBV12-3 or TRBV12-4 to TRBJ2-7, with D possibly being TRBD1 (5 bases). The CDR3 is 12 amino acids. The V end was cut by 3 bases, the J end by 6 bases, with 9 bases between. The CDR3 sequence is CASSFLGREQYF. CDR3 nucleotide sequence: TGTGCCAGCAGTTTTTTGGGGCGCGAGCAGTACTTC.

This clonotype has ten or more counts. The gene calls are TRBV15 and TRBJ2-7; no clear D. The V gene lost 1 base and the J gene lost 3 bases, with 19 bases spanning the gap. The CDR3 contains 17 residues. Germline loops: CDR1 LNHNV, CDR2 YYDKDF (reference sequence). CDR3 sequence reads: CATSRAYHELENYEQYF. For the CDR3, the DNA is TGTGCCACCAGCAGAGCCTACCACGAGCTAGAGAACTACGAGCAGTACTTC.